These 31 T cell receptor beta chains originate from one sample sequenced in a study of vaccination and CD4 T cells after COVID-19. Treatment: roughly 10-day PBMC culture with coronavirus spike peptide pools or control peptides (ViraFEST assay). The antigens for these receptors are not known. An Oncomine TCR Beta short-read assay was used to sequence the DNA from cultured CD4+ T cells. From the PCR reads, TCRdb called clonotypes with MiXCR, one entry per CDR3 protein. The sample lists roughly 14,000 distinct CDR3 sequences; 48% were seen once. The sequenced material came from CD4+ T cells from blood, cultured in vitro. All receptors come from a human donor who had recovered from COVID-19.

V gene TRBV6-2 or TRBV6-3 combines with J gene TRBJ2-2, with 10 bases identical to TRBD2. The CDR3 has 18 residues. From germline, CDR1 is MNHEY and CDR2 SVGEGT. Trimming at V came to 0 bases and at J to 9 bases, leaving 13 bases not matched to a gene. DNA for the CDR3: TGTGCCAGCAGTTACTCGATGTATGGGACTAGCGCGCCCCGGGAGCTGTTTTTT. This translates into CASSYSMYGTSAPRELFF.

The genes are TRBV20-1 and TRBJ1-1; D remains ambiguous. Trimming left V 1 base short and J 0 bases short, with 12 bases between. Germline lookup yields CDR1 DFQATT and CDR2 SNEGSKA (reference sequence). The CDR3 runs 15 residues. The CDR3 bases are TGCAGTGCTAGAGTTGTTGGAGGCTTGAACACTGAAGCTTTCTTT. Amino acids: CSARVVGGLNTEAFF.

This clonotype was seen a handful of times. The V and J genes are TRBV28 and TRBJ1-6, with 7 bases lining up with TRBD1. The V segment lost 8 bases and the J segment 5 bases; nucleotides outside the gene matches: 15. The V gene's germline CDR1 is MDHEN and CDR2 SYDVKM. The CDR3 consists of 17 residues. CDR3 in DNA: TGTGCCAGCGCCACTCCTAGAGGGGGCCGGAATAATTCACCCCTCCACTTT. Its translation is CASATPRGGRNNSPLHF.

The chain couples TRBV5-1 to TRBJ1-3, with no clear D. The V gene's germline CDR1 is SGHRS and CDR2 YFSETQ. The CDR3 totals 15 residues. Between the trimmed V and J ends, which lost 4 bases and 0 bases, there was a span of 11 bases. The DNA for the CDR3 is TGCGCCAGCAGCGATGGACGCGCCTCTGGAAACACCATATATTTT. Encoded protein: CASSDGRASGNTIYF.

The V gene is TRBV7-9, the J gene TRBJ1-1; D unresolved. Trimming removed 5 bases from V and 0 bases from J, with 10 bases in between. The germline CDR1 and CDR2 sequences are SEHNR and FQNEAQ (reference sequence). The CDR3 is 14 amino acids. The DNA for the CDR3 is TGTGCCAGCAGCCCCCGGGCCATGAACACTGAAGCTTTCTTT. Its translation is CASSPRAMNTEAFF.

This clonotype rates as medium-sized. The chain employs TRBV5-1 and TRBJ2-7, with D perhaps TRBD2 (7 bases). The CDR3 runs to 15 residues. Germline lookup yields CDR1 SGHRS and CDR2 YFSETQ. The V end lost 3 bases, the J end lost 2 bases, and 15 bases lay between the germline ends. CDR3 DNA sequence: TGCGCCAGCAGCTCCCGCGGGGGCTCTCCCTACGAGCAGTACTTC. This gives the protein CASSSRGGSPYEQYF.

CDR3 nucleotides: TGCAGTGCTGGAAATTTAGCGTGGGAGGACTCCTACAATGAGCAGTTCTTC. Residues: CSAGNLAWEDSYNEQFF. This chain links TRBV20-1 with TRBJ2-1, with TRBD2 as a possible D gene (6 bases). This CDR3 is built from 17 residues. Trimming took 5 bases from V and 0 from J, leaving 20 bases between them. The germline V gene encodes CDR1 DFQATT and CDR2 SNEGSKA (reference sequence).

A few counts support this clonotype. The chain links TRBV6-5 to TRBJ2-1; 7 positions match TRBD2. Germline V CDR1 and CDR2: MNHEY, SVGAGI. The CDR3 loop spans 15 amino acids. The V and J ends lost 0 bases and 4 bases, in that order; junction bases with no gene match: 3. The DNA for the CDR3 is TGTGCCAGCAGTTACTCGGTAGCGGGTTACAATGAGCAGTTCTTC. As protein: CASSYSVAGYNEQFF.

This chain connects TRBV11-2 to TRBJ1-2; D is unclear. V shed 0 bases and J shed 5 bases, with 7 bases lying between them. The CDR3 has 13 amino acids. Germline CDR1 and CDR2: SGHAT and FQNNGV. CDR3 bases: TGTGCCAGCAGCTTAGACTACCCATATGGCTACACCTTC. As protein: CASSLDYPYGYTF.

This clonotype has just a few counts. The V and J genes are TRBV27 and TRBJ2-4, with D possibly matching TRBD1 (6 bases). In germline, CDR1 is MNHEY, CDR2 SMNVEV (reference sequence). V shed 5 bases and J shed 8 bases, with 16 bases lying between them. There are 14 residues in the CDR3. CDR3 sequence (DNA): TGTGCCAGCAGTAGGCTCGGACAGAGTGACATTCAGTACTTC. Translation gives CASSRLGQSDIQYF.

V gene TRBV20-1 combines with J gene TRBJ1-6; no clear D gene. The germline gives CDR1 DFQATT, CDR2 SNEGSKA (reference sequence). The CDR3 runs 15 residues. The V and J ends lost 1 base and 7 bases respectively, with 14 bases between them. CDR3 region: CSARVRAAANSPLHF. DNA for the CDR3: TGCAGTGCTAGAGTGCGGGCAGCCGCGAATTCACCCCTCCACTTT.

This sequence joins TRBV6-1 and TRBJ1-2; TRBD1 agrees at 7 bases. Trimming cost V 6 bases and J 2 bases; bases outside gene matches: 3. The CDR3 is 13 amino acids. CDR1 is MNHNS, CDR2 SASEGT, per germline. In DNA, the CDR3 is TGTGCCAGCAGGCTAGGGGGCAACTATGGCTACACCTTC. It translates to CASRLGGNYGYTF.

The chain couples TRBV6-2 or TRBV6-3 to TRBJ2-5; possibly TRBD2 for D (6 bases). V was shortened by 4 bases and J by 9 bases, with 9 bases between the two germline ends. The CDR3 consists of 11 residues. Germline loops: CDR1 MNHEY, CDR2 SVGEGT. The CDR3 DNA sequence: TGTGCCAGCAGTTTGGGAGGAGCCCAGTACTTC. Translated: CASSLGGAQYF.

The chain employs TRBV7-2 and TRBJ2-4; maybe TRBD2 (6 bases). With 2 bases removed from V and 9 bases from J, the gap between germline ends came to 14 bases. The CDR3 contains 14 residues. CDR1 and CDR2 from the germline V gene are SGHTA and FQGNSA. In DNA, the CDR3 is TGTGCCAGCAGCTTAAGGAGGGACTCCGCCATTCAGTACTTC. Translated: CASSLRRDSAIQYF. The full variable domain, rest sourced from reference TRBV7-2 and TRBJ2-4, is GAGVSQSPSNKVTEKGKDVELRCDPISGHTALYWYRQSLGQGLEFLIYFQGNSAPDKSGLPSDRFSAERTGGSVSTLTIQRTQQEDSAVYLCASSLRRDSAIQYFGAGTRLSVL.

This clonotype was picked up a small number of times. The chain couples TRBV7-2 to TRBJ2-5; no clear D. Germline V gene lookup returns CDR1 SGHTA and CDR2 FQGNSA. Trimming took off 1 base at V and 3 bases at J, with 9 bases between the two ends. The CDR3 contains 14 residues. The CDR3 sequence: CASSLVSYKETQYF. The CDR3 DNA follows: TGTGCCAGCAGCTTAGTGTCATACAAAGAGACCCAGTACTTC.

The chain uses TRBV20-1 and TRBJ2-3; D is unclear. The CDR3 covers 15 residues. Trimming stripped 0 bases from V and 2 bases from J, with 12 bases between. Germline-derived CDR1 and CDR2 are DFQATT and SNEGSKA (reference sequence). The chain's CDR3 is CSARDPRRATDTQYF. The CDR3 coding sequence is TGCAGTGCTAGAGACCCCCGTCGAGCCACAGATACGCAGTATTTT.

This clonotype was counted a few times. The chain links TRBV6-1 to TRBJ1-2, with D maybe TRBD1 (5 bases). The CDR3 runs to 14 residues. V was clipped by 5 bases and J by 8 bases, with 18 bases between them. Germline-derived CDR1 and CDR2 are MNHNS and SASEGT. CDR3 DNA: TGTGCCAGCAGTCGGGGGTGGGTGAAGGGAGGCTACACCTTC. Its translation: CASSRGWVKGGYTF.

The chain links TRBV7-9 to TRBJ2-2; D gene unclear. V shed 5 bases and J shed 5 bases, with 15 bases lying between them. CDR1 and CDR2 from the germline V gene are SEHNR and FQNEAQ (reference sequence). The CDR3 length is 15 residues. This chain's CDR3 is CASSETPRGTGELFF. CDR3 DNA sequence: TGTGCCAGCAGCGAAACGCCCCGTGGGACCGGGGAGCTGTTTTTT.

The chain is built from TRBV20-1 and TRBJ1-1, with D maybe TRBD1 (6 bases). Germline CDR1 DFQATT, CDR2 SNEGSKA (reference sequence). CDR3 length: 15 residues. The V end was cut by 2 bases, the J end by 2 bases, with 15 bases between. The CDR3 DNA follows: TGCAGTGCTAGATCGGGGGCAGGGCGTAACACTGAAGCTTTCTTT. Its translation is CSARSGAGRNTEAFF.

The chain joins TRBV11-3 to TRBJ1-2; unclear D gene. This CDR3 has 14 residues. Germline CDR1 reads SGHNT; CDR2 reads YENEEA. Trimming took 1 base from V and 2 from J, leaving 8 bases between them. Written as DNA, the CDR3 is TGTGCCAGCAGCTTAGGCAACGACAACTATGGCTACACCTTC. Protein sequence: CASSLGNDNYGYTF.

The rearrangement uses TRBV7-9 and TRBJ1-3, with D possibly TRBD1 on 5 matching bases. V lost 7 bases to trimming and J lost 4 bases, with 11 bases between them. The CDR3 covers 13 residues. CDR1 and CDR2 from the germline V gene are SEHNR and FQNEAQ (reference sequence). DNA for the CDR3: TGTGCCAGCATCATCGGGGGGGGAAACACCATATATTTT. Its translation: CASIIGGGNTIYF.

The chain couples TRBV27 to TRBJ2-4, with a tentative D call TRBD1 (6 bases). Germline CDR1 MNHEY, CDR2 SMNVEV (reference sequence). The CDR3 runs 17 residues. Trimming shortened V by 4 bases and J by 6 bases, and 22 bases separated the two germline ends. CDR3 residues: CASSSPGEKGSGNIQYF. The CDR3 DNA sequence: TGTGCCAGCAGTTCCCCAGGGGAAAAAGGTTCGGGAAACATTCAGTACTTC.

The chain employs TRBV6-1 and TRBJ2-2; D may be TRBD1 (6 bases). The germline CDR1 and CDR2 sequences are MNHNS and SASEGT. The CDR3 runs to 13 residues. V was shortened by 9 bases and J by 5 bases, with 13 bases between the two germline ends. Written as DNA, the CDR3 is TGTGCCAGTCGACAGGACGGGACCGGGGAGCTGTTTTTT. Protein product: CASRQDGTGELFF.

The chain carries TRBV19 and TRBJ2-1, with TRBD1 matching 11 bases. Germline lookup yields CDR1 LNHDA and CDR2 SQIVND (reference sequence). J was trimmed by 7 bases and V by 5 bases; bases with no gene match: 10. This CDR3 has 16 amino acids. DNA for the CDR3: TGTGCCAGTAGTGGCCGGGACAGGGGGTACAGAAATGAGCAGTTCTTC. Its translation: CASSGRDRGYRNEQFF.

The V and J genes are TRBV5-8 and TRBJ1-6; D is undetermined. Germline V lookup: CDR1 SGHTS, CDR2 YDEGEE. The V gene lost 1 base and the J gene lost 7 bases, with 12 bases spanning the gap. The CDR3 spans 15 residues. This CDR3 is CASSLYGTSNSPLHF. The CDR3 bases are TGTGCCAGCAGCTTGTACGGTACTTCCAATTCACCCCTCCACTTT.

CDR3 region: CASSQELAAGLGTQYF. The DNA of the CDR3 is TGTGCCAGCAGCCAAGAACTAGCGGCAGGTTTAGGTACGCAGTATTTT. V and J are TRBV14 and TRBJ2-3, with 8 nucleotides matching TRBD2. The junction had 10 bases not matched to a gene; V was cut back by 0 bases and J by 8 bases. Germline CDR1 SGHDN, CDR2 FVKESK. The CDR3 runs to 16 residues. The full variable domain, completed using reference TRBV14 and TRBJ2-3, is EAGVTQFPSHSVIEKGQTVTLRCDPISGHDNLYWYRRVMGKEIKFLLHFVKESKQDESGMPNNRFLAERTGGTYSTLKVQPAELEDSGVYFCASSQELAAGLGTQYFGPGTRLTVL.

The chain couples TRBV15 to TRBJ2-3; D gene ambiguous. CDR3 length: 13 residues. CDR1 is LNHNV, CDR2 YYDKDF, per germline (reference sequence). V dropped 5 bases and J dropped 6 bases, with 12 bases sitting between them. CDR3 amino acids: CATSVWGTDTQYF. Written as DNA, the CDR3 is TGTGCCACCAGCGTCTGGGGTACGGATACGCAGTATTTT.

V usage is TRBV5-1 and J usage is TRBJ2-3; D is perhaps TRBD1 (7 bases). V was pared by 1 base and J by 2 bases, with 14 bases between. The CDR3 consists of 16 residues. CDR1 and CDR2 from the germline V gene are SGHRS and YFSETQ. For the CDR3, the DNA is TGCGCCAGCAGCTTGAGGGGGGACAGAAACACAGATACGCAGTATTTT. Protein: CASSLRGDRNTDTQYF.

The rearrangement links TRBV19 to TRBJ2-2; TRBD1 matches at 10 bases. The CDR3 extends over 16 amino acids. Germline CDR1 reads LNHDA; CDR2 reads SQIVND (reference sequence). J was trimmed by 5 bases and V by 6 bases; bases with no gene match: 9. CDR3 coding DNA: TGTGCCAGTAGGACTCGACAGGGGGCGAGGACCGGGGAGCTGTTTTTT. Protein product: CASRTRQGARTGELFF.

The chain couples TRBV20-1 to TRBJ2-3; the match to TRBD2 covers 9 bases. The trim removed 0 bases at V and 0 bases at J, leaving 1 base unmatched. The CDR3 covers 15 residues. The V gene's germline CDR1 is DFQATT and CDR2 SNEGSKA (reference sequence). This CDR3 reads CSARDLAGSTDTQYF. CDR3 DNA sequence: TGCAGTGCTAGAGATCTAGCGGGAAGCACAGATACGCAGTATTTT.

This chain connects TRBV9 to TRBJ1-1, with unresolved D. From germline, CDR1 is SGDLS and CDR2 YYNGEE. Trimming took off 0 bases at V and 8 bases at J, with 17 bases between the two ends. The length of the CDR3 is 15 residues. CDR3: CASSVGVRSTTEAFF. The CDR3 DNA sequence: TGTGCCAGCAGCGTAGGAGTCAGGAGTACCACAGAAGCTTTCTTT.